These 20 T cell receptor beta chains were all obtained from the same sample, sequenced in a study of blood T cell repertoires in COVID-19. Sequenced by immunoSEQ multiplex PCR; TCRdb stores in-frame clones only, minus some. The table includes 240,000 or so clones, approximately 85% detected once. The sample consisted of peripheral blood. The receptors derive from a woman younger than 45 with acute or convalescent COVID-19.

This chain connects TRBV5-4 to TRBJ1-5, with D possibly TRBD1 on 5 matching bases. The length of the CDR3 is 19 residues. Between the trimmed V and J ends, which lost 4 bases and 7 bases, there was a span of 30 bases. Germline lookup yields CDR1 SGHNT and CDR2 YYREEE (reference sequence). CDR3 nucleotide sequence: TGTGCCAGCAGCCCACCAGGGATACGAGAAGACAGTGTCAGGCAGCCCCAGCATTTT. Protein product: CASSPPGIREDSVRQPQHF.

The gene calls are TRBV19 and TRBJ2-6; D is undetermined. The germline CDR1 and CDR2 sequences are LNHDA and SQIVND (reference sequence). The CDR3 loop spans 14 amino acids. V dropped 7 bases and J dropped 1 base, with 8 bases sitting between them. DNA for the CDR3: TGTGCCAGTAAACAGTTTTCTGGGGCCAACGTCCTGACTTTC. Translation gives CASKQFSGANVLTF.

This clone has only one observation. This sequence joins TRBV12-3 or TRBV12-4 and TRBJ2-1, with D uncertain. The V gene lost 2 bases and the J gene lost 6 bases, with 8 bases spanning the gap. The CDR3 contains 13 residues. The CDR3 region is CASSLRRFNEQFF. The CDR3, as DNA: TGTGCCAGCAGTTTACGTCGGTTCAATGAGCAGTTCTTC.

The chain joins TRBV2 to TRBJ2-2; TRBD2 agrees at 13 bases. J gave up 5 bases and V 6 bases, and 3 bases lay outside the gene matches. CDR1 is SNHLY and CDR2 is FYNNEI in the germline V gene. This CDR3 contains 15 residues. CDR3 DNA sequence: TGTGCCAGCAGGGGACTAGCGGGATGGACCGGGGAGCTGTTTTTT. This gives the protein CASRGLAGWTGELFF.

The rearrangement joins TRBV5-6 to TRBJ1-2; D unclear. Looked up from germline, CDR1 is SGHDT and CDR2 is YYEEEE. The CDR3 has 13 residues. The ends were cut back, 2 bases at V and 5 bases at J, with 10 bases in the middle. CDR3 residues: CASSLRASYGYTF. Written as DNA, the CDR3 is TGTGCCAGCAGCTTACGAGCTTCTTATGGCTACACCTTC.

The V call is TRBV6-1, the J call TRBJ2-7, with TRBD2 matching 7 bases. Trimming took 4 bases from V and 2 from J; bases not matched to a gene: 11. The length of the CDR3 is 16 residues. Germline CDR1 MNHNS, CDR2 SASEGT. The CDR3, as DNA: TGTGCCAGCAGTGCTCCACTTCGGGGGAGGGCCTACGAGCAGTACTTC. It yields the protein CASSAPLRGRAYEQYF.

The V call is TRBV10-3, the J call TRBJ2-1; TRBD2 matches at 7 bases. After removal of 6 bases from V and 5 bases from J, the junction contained 7 bases not matched to a gene. CDR1 is ENHRY and CDR2 is SYGVKD in the germline V gene. There are 14 residues in the CDR3. CDR3 sequence: CAIRGTSENNEQFF. In DNA form, the CDR3 reads TGTGCCATCAGGGGAACTAGCGAGAACAATGAGCAGTTCTTC.

This clone is a singleton in its sample. Different DNA sequences within this sample yield the same CDR3. The rearrangement joins TRBV29-1 to TRBJ2-5; D perhaps matches TRBD1 (6 bases). CDR1 and CDR2 (germline): SQVTM, ANQGSEA. The V end lost 4 bases, the J end lost 5 bases, and 14 bases lay between the germline ends. This CDR3 is built from 13 residues. CDR3 sequence (DNA): TGCAGCGTTGCACAGGGCGCCGGGGAGACCCAGTACTTC. It specifies CSVAQGAGETQYF.

The chain employs TRBV7-9 and TRBJ1-1; D call uncertain. Germline V gene data show CDR1 as SEHNR and CDR2 as FQNEAQ (reference sequence). CDR3 length equals 14 residues. V shed 2 bases and J shed 5 bases, with 12 bases lying between them. This CDR3 is CASSLIGGDTEAFF. CDR3 in DNA: TGTGCCAGCAGCTTAATAGGCGGGGATACTGAAGCTTTCTTT.

This clone was detected once. J is TRBJ2-5 and V is TRBV14; the D is unclear. This CDR3 is built from 13 residues. With 0 bases removed from V and 7 bases from J, the gap between germline ends came to 9 bases. Germline loops: CDR1 SGHDN, CDR2 FVKESK. The CDR3 region has the DNA TGTGCCAGCAGCCAAGACTGGCGCGGGACCCAGTACTTC. It specifies CASSQDWRGTQYF.

This clone has only one observation. This chain links TRBV6-2 or TRBV6-3 with TRBJ2-1, with D maybe TRBD2 (5 bases). Looked up from germline, CDR1 is MNHEY and CDR2 is SVGEGT. The CDR3 is 14 amino acids. Trimming left V 2 bases short and J 2 bases short, with 7 bases between. The CDR3 region is CASSYAGPYNEQFF. CDR3 coding DNA: TGTGCCAGCAGTTACGCGGGCCCCTACAATGAGCAGTTCTTC.

The chain links TRBV29-1 to TRBJ2-7, with 8 bases that match TRBD1. The germline V gene has CDR1 SQVTM and CDR2 ANQGSEA. V was clipped by 6 bases and J by 3 bases; unmatched bases: 4. This CDR3 contains 12 residues. DNA for the CDR3: TGCAGCGTCCGACAGGGGATCTACGAGCAGTACTTC. Translating it yields CSVRQGIYEQYF.

The CDR3 sequence: CASSKLGTENEKLFF. CDR3 DNA: TGTGCCAGCAGTAAACTAGGGACAGAGAATGAAAAACTGTTTTTT. The genes are TRBV2 and TRBJ1-4; TRBD1 matches 7 bases. J lost 5 bases, V lost 5 bases, and 8 bases had no gene match. Germline V lookup: CDR1 SNHLY, CDR2 FYNNEI. The CDR3 is 15 amino acids.

The V gene is TRBV7-2, the J gene TRBJ1-5; possible D gene TRBD1, 5 bases. The CDR3 sequence is 15 residues long. Per the germline V gene, CDR1 is SGHTA and CDR2 is FQGNSA. Trimming left V 5 bases short and J 4 bases short, with 15 bases between. CDR3 DNA sequence: TGTGCCAGCAGCACCCCGGGACTCCTAAATCAGCCCCAGCATTTT. It encodes CASSTPGLLNQPQHF.

The chain joins TRBV29-1 to TRBJ2-1, with 7 bases that match TRBD2. This CDR3 comprises 14 residues. V was pared by 6 bases and J by 3 bases, with 8 bases of the junction left unmatched. Germline assignment: CDR1 SQVTM and CDR2 ANQGSEA. The CDR3 spells CSVESGEIYNEQFF. Written as DNA, the CDR3 is TGCAGCGTAGAAAGCGGGGAAATCTACAATGAGCAGTTCTTC.

This clone was counted only a few times. The chain uses TRBV19 and TRBJ1-2; D gene unclear. V was clipped by 1 base and J by 4 bases, with 19 bases between them. Germline V gene sequence: CDR1 LNHDA, CDR2 SQIVND (reference sequence). This CDR3 has 17 amino acids. DNA for the CDR3: TGTGCCAGTAGTATAGGGGTCGGCAGGATTGGATTCTATGGCTACACCTTC. Translation gives CASSIGVGRIGFYGYTF.

This sequence joins TRBV29-1 and TRBJ2-5; tentative D call: TRBD1 (7 bases). The V and J ends lost 6 bases and 2 bases respectively, with 16 bases between them. The CDR3 contains 14 residues. Germline V CDR1 and CDR2: SQVTM, ANQGSEA. CDR3 in amino acids: CSVAGGGGQETQYF. CDR3 nucleotide sequence: TGCAGCGTGGCAGGGGGAGGTGGGCAAGAGACCCAGTACTTC.

V gene TRBV2 combines with J gene TRBJ1-4, with D uncertain. This CDR3 has 14 residues. Between the trimmed V and J ends, which lost 6 bases and 0 bases, there was a span of 8 bases. Germline assignment: CDR1 SNHLY and CDR2 FYNNEI. Written as DNA, the CDR3 is TGTGCCAGCAGCGGACTTTCAACTAATGAAAAACTGTTTTTT. It encodes CASSGLSTNEKLFF.

V usage is TRBV27 and J usage is TRBJ1-4; 8 bases fit TRBD1. Germline-derived CDR1 and CDR2 are MNHEY and SMNVEV (reference sequence). The trim removed 4 bases at V and 7 bases at J, leaving 8 bases unmatched. The CDR3 loop spans 15 amino acids. The CDR3 coding sequence is TGTGCCAGCAGTTCTCAACAGGGGGGGGGTGAAAAACTGTTTTTT. Translated: CASSSQQGGGEKLFF.

This clone appeared a single time. The chain employs TRBV4-1 and TRBJ2-7, with 9 positions matching TRBD2. CDR3 size: 14 residues. Per the germline V gene, CDR1 is MGHRA and CDR2 is YSYEKL. V lost 3 bases to trimming and J lost 3 bases; unmatched junction nucleotides: 3. CDR3 amino acids: CASSQIAGDYEQYF. CDR3 coding DNA: TGCGCCAGCAGCCAGATAGCGGGGGACTACGAGCAGTACTTC.